Below, 3 T cell receptor beta chains from the same sample are listed, as sequenced in a study of blood T cell repertoires in COVID-19. Using immunoSEQ multiplex PCR, the repertoire was profiled, and TCRdb retains in-frame clones only, with some absent. The data contain roughly 180,000 clones, 75% to 85% of them singletons. Sequencing was carried out using peripheral blood. These receptors were obtained from a middle-aged woman with COVID-19, enrolled during active disease.

The chain carries TRBV5-1 and TRBJ2-7; no clear D. CDR1 and CDR2 from the germline V gene are SGHRS and YFSETQ. V was pared by 0 bases and J by 6 bases, with 16 bases between. This CDR3 comprises 15 residues. In DNA form, the CDR3 reads TGCGCCAGCAGCTTGGAGCCCATACGATCGCCCGAGCAGTACTTC. Translated: CASSLEPIRSPEQYF.

The V and J genes are TRBV2 and TRBJ2-3; D not resolved. The CDR3 loop spans 14 amino acids. V was clipped by 7 bases and J by 0 bases, with 11 bases between them. From germline, CDR1 is SNHLY and CDR2 FYNNEI. CDR3 coding DNA: TGTGCCAGCAAGTTCGGCGGCAGCACAGATACGCAGTATTTT. Its protein product is CASKFGGSTDTQYF.

The rearrangement uses TRBV30 and TRBJ1-1, with no clear D. The CDR3 has 14 amino acids. The V gene's germline CDR1 is GTSNPN and CDR2 SVGIG (reference sequence). V was shortened by 4 bases and J by 0 bases, with 12 bases between the two germline ends. Written as DNA, the CDR3 is TGTGCCTGGACGGTGGGCAACCTGAACACTGAAGCTTTCTTT. Its protein is CAWTVGNLNTEAFF.